The source of this T cell receptor beta chain is a study of blood T cells in healthy people across ages (dated by TCRdb to the mid-2010s). About the full investigation: Template switching captured roughly one uniquely barcoded TCR beta cDNA molecule per two T cells in model experiments. To track age-related changes in TCR beta repertoire diversity, the study relied on deep sequencing normalized with unique cDNA molecular identifiers. Four age groups were formed from the donors: young (average 16 years), middle-aged (approximately 41), aged (62) and long-lived (approximately 78). Donors of different ages were randomly distributed across sequencing lanes to avoid experimental bias. The study analyzed two additional independent replicas of 1 million unique cDNA reads from the same blood draw for two donors, one aged 18 to 29 and one aged 80 or older.

Systemically healthy Caucasian individuals from Russia, approximately 39 in total and aged roughly 6 to 95 years, were included as donors. Each donor gave ten milliliters of peripheral blood, collected into EDTA-treated Vacutainer tubes. PBMCs were isolated by Ficoll-Paque density-gradient centrifugation, with at least 6 million obtained per sample. Total RNA, at least 5 micrograms per sample, was extracted from PBMCs with Trizol reagent. The percentages of naive CD45RAhigh/CD27high T cells were determined by flow cytometry on a PBMC aliquot from every donor. Broad study findings and their caveats: Because profiling used bulk unsorted PBMCs, naive and antigen-experienced compartments could not be compared conclusively. Estimates of total diversity from one million sequenced T cells were regarded as lower bounds and underestimates. Compared with the aged group, the long-lived group had more naive CD4+ T cells, fewer expanded clones and increased TCR diversity, a pattern suggesting age selection. Observed TCR beta diversity per million T cells fell roughly linearly with age, and a significant reduction was already apparent by age roughly 40. The CMV infection status of donors was not known, potentially confounding age-related changes in expanded clonotypes. There was a strong correlation between observed TCR beta diversity and the percentage of naive T cells measured by flow cytometry.

The library was made by 5' RACE. The data were produced on an Illumina HiSeq 2500. The second PCR ran for roughly 7 to 12 cycles and used a J-beta primer mix along with a sample-barcoded 5' primer. Each TCR beta cDNA molecule received a unique molecular identifier from a template-switch 5' adaptor carrying 12 random nucleotides. At least 2.5 million CDR3-containing paired-end reads were obtained from each sample. The Mint cDNA synthesis kit, primed by a TRBC-specific oligonucleotide, was used to synthesize first-strand cDNA from all RNA. All cDNA was treated with uracil-DNA glycosylase and then went through a first 18-cycle PCR with the universal primers M1SS and BC2_uni_R. The source study handled its data this way. For normalization, 1 million high-quality reads were randomly selected from each sample, with every read carrying a distinct molecular identifier. Reads with shared molecular identifiers were discarded instead of being binned into consensus sequences. MiTCR, set to a Q25 quality threshold and the strictest error-elimination algorithm, was used for CDR3 identification, clonotype clustering and error correction. A nonparametric unseen species model with Euler transformation was used to estimate a lower bound on total TCR beta diversity. TCRdb reanalyzed the raw reads on its own, using fastp at Q25 for trimming and MiXCR for clone calling, and kept in-frame beta chains. Each entry is one CDR3 protein sequence, shown with its most common DNA and genes. The V and J calls here are based on TCRdb, not the publication. A total of roughly 680,000 distinct CDR3 sequences appear in this sample, around 50% of them only once. Jointly, the top ten make up roughly 14% of the sample.

This clonotype was seen many times. What antigen it recognizes has not been identified. No much larger clone is present one base from it, and per-base qualities are unavailable. This TCR was recovered from a woman of 80 years or more in good health. Sequences were obtained from blood.

CDR3 reads: CASRAGLRDTQYF. The nucleotide sequence reads as follows: TGTGCCAGCAGAGCGGGACTTCGGGATACGCAGTATTTT. The chain is assembled from TRBV6-5 and TRBJ2-3; 7 junctional bases match TRBD2. The cysteine opens and the phenylalanine closes a CDR3 of 13 amino acids. The DNA shown is the 39-base CDR3, in frame from base 1. V is trimmed back by 6 bases and J by 6 bases, and the junction contains 6 bases that no gene match accounts for. In the germline V gene, CDR1 corresponds to MNHEY and CDR2 to SVGAGI.